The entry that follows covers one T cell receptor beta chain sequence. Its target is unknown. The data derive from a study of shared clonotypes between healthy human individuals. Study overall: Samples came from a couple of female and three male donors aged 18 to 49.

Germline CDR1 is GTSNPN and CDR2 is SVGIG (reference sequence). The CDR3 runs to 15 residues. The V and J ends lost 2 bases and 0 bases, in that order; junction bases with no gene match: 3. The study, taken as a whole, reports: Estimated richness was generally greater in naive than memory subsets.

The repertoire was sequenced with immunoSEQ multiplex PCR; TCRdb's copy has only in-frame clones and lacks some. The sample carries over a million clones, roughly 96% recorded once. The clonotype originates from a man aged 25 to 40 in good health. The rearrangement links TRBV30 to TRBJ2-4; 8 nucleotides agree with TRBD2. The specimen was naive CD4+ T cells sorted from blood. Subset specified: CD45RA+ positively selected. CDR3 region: CAWSTSGLAKNIQYF. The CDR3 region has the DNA TGTGCCTGGAGTACTAGCGGACTAGCCAAAAACATTCAGTACTTC.